This passage covers 6 T cell receptor beta chains from one sample sequenced in a study of blood T cell repertoires in COVID-19. Repertoires were generated with immunoSEQ multiplex PCR, while TCRdb's copy carries only in-frame clones and drops some. The data show 500,000 to 600,000 clones, roughly nine tenths seen once. Sequencing was performed on peripheral blood. The receptors come from a woman in her 50s with COVID-19, enrolled during active disease.

The J gene is TRBJ1-1, the V gene TRBV3-1 (or the pseudogene TRBV3-2), with a possible D match to TRBD1 (5 bases). Germline values: CDR1 LGHDT, CDR2 YNNKEL (reference sequence). This CDR3 is built from 14 residues. V dropped 1 base and J dropped 4 bases, with 10 bases sitting between them. Written as DNA, the CDR3 is TGTGCCAGCAGCCAAGGAGGAGGGGTCACTGAAGCTTTCTTT. This gives the protein CASSQGGGVTEAFF.

The chain employs TRBV25-1 and TRBJ2-6; unclear D gene. Germline-derived CDR1 and CDR2 are MGHDK and SYGVNS. This CDR3 contains 13 residues. V was cut by 7 bases and J by 2 bases, with 6 bases left in between. The CDR3 reads CASTYPGANVLTF. CDR3 bases: TGTGCCAGCACCTATCCTGGGGCCAACGTCCTGACTTTC.

CDR3 in DNA: TGTGCCAGCAGCGCACAGAACCTGAACACTGAAGCTTTCTTT. Protein product: CASSAQNLNTEAFF. V and J are TRBV9 and TRBJ1-1, with no clear D. Germline V gene lookup returns CDR1 SGDLS and CDR2 YYNGEE. V dropped 3 bases and J dropped 0 bases, with 9 bases sitting between them. The CDR3 is 14 amino acids. The full variable domain, its missing parts supplied by reference TRBV9 and TRBJ1-1, is DSGVTQTPKHLITATGQRVTLRCSPRSGDLSVYWYQQSLDQGLQFLIQYYNGEERAKGNILERFSAQQFPDLHSELNLSSLELGDSALYFCASSAQNLNTEAFFGQGTRLTVV.

The chain is built from TRBV13 and TRBJ2-5, with a tentative D call TRBD1 (5 bases). Germline assignment: CDR1 PRHDT and CDR2 FYEKMQ (reference sequence). V was clipped by 1 base and J by 5 bases, with 11 bases between them. The CDR3 sequence is 14 residues long. CDR3 nucleotides: TGTGCCAGCAGCTTAGTGGCAGGGCCGGAGACCCAGTACTTC. Protein product: CASSLVAGPETQYF.

V gene TRBV7-9 combines with J gene TRBJ2-7; D gene ambiguous. CDR1 SEHNR and CDR2 FQNEAQ come from the germline V gene (reference sequence). The CDR3 is 12 amino acids. V was clipped by 10 bases and J by 5 bases, with 15 bases between them. The CDR3 reads CATPTLGDEQYF. The CDR3 bases are TGTGCCACCCCTACCCTAGGAGACGAGCAGTACTTC.

This clone came up a few times. This sequence joins TRBV19 and TRBJ1-3; D is perhaps TRBD1 (5 bases). Germline V gene sequence: CDR1 LNHDA, CDR2 SQIVND (reference sequence). Trimming removed 5 bases at V and 0 bases at J, with 14 bases between. The CDR3 runs 16 residues. CDR3 region: CASSFWTSDSGNTIYF. The DNA for the CDR3 is TGTGCCAGTAGTTTCTGGACATCCGACTCTGGAAACACCATATATTTT. Combining the CDR3 with reference TRBV19 and TRBJ1-3 gives the whole variable domain DGGITQSPKYLFRKEGQNVTLSCEQNLNHDAMYWYRQDPGQGLRLIYYSQIVNDFQKGDIAEGYSVSREKKESFPLTVTSAQKNPTAFYLCASSFWTSDSGNTIYFGEGSWLTVV.